A single sample gave rise to the 26 T cell receptor beta chains below, sequenced in a study of a mutant IDH1 vaccine in newly diagnosed glioma. Using immunoSEQ multiplex PCR, the repertoire was profiled, and TCRdb retains in-frame clones only, with some absent. The sample consists of around 31,000 clones, roughly 90% of them appearing once. Regarding time point: week 11, during vaccination. All doses held 300 ug of mutant IDH1 20-mer peptide, with topical imiquimod. No antigen has been identified for these receptors. The sample was PBMCs, taken from a glioma patient whose treatment included an IDH1 peptide vaccine. The receptors come from a man aged 18-30 years with glioma.

The chain couples TRBV29-1 to TRBJ2-3; TRBD2 agrees at 7 bases. V trimming: 7 bases; J trimming: 5 bases; junction bases outside the gene matches: 12. Germline lookup yields CDR1 SQVTM and CDR2 ANQGSEA. The CDR3 has 14 residues. The CDR3 loop is CSATLAGARDTQYF. In nucleotides, the CDR3 is TGCAGCGCCACTTTGGCGGGAGCCCGAGATACGCAGTATTTT.

As concerns this clone: Distinct nucleotide sequences in the sample also encode this CDR3. The chain joins TRBV5-6 to TRBJ2-1, with D possibly matching TRBD2 (6 bases). This CDR3 is built from 13 residues. Germline values: CDR1 SGHDT, CDR2 YYEEEE. The ends were cut back, 3 bases at V and 7 bases at J, with 11 bases in the middle. CDR3 in DNA: TGTGCCAGCAGCTCGGGGGTTGGTAATGAGCAGTTCTTC. Translating gives CASSSGVGNEQFF.

CDR3 nucleotides: TGTGCCAGCAGCAAAGGCGGTGAGTACGGCTACACCTTC. Its translation: CASSKGGEYGYTF. This sequence joins TRBV21-1 and TRBJ1-2. TRBV21-1 is marked as a pseudogene. This CDR3 is 13 amino acids long.

The V call is TRBV4-2, the J call TRBJ2-7; D remains unclear. The CDR3 consists of 11 residues. Germline values: CDR1 LGHNA, CDR2 YNFKEQ. The germline V and J ends were trimmed by 10 bases and 6 bases, with 13 bases remaining between them. The CDR3 region has the DNA TGTGCCACGGATAACGGGCGCGAGCAGTACTTC. Translation gives CATDNGREQYF.

CDR3 in amino acids: CASSRGYNTEAFF. The CDR3, as DNA: TGTGCCAGCTCGCGGGGATACAACACTGAAGCTTTCTTT. The chain recombines TRBV6-6 with TRBJ1-1; D is ambiguous. Germline-derived CDR1 and CDR2 are MNHNY and SVGAGI (reference sequence). The CDR3 length is 13 residues. Deletions cut 8 bases from V and 2 bases from J, with 12 bases between.

V and J are TRBV29-1 and TRBJ1-2; the match to TRBD1 covers 7 bases. V trimming: 1 base; J trimming: 8 bases; junction bases outside the gene matches: 4. Germline CDR1 SQVTM, CDR2 ANQGSEA. CDR3 length: 12 residues. CDR3 DNA sequence: TGCAGCGTTGAAGGCCAGGGGGGAGGCTACACCTTC. This sequence encodes CSVEGQGGGYTF.

The rearrangement joins TRBV19 to TRBJ1-6, with D maybe TRBD1 (5 bases). The CDR3 covers 16 residues. The germline V gene encodes CDR1 LNHDA and CDR2 SQIVND (reference sequence). Trimming removed 3 bases from V and 10 bases from J, with 19 bases in between. The CDR3 sequence is CASSISASRGHSPLHF. The CDR3 region has the DNA TGTGCCAGTAGTATTTCGGCCTCAAGGGGCCACTCACCCCTCCACTTT.

The genes are TRBV27 and TRBJ1-2, with 7 bases identical to TRBD1. From germline, CDR1 is MNHEY and CDR2 SMNVEV (reference sequence). This CDR3 has 13 residues. With 4 bases clipped from V and 8 bases from J, the junction kept 7 bases outside the gene matches. The CDR3 sequence is CASSYRTGQGYTF. The CDR3 nucleotides are TGTGCCAGCAGTTACCGGACAGGCCAGGGCTACACCTTC.

V is TRBV6-1 and J is TRBJ2-1; D assignment may be TRBD1 or TRBD2 (5 bases each). The germline V gene has CDR1 MNHNS and CDR2 SASEGT. The CDR3 has 16 residues. The V end lost 1 base, the J end lost 4 bases, and 14 bases lay between the germline ends. In DNA, the CDR3 is TGTGCCAGCAGTGAAGGAGTCGGGACGGTATACAATGAGCAGTTCTTC. Translating it yields CASSEGVGTVYNEQFF.

By share, this clone ranks as medium-sized. The chain joins TRBV11-3 to TRBJ2-7; TRBD2 aligns across 11 bases. This CDR3 region has 16 residues. Germline CDR1 SGHNT, CDR2 YENEEA. The trim removed 4 bases at V and 2 bases at J, leaving 7 bases unmatched. The DNA of the CDR3 is TGTGCCAGCAGCTCTGGGACTAGCGGAGACCCCTACGAGCAGTACTTC. Its translation: CASSSGTSGDPYEQYF.

The chain recombines TRBV2 with TRBJ2-1; D remains unclear. CDR3 length equals 15 residues. The V end lost 3 bases, the J end lost 2 bases, and 11 bases lay between the germline ends. CDR1 and CDR2 from the germline V gene are SNHLY and FYNNEI. The CDR3 sequence is CASSESRMAYNEQFF. CDR3 nucleotide sequence: TGTGCCAGCAGTGAGTCCCGTATGGCCTACAATGAGCAGTTCTTC. The complete variable domain, with remaining parts taken from reference TRBV2 and TRBJ2-1, reads EPEVTQTPSHQVTQMGQEVILRCVPISNHLYFYWYRQILGQKVEFLVSFYNNEISEKSEIFDDQFSVERPDGSNFTLKIRSTKLEDSAMYFCASSESRMAYNEQFFGPGTRLTVL.

In this sample, this clone turned up a few times. The rearrangement links TRBV6-1 to TRBJ1-1; D might be TRBD1 (5 bases). Germline-derived CDR1 and CDR2 are MNHNS and SASEGT. The germline V and J ends were trimmed by 5 bases and 5 bases, with 18 bases remaining between them. The CDR3 is 15 residues long. The CDR3 loop reads CASSPLGSGKTEAFF. The DNA for the CDR3 is TGTGCCAGCAGTCCCTTAGGGTCAGGGAAAACTGAAGCTTTCTTT.

The V gene is TRBV7-9, the J gene TRBJ2-7; no clear D. The V end was cut by 3 bases, the J end by 5 bases, with 8 bases between. CDR1 is SEHNR, CDR2 FQNEAQ, per germline (reference sequence). The CDR3 covers 12 residues. CDR3 DNA sequence: TGTGCCAGCAGCTTTAAGGTTAACGAGCAGTACTTC. Translated, it gives CASSFKVNEQYF.

This clone was observed a single time. The chain employs TRBV4-2 and TRBJ1-1, with 7 bases fitting TRBD1. The CDR3 sequence is 15 residues long. The germline CDR1 and CDR2 sequences are LGHNA and YNFKEQ. J gave up 4 bases and V 0 bases, and 5 bases lay outside the gene matches. CDR3 in amino acids: CASSQDHPGGTEAFF. The CDR3 DNA is TGTGCCAGCAGCCAAGATCATCCAGGGGGCACTGAAGCTTTCTTT.

V gene TRBV6-5 combines with J gene TRBJ1-4; D unclear. The V gene's germline CDR1 is MNHEY and CDR2 SVGAGI. The length of the CDR3 is 12 residues. The V end was cut by 5 bases, the J end by 10 bases, with 11 bases between. The CDR3, as DNA: TGTGCCAGCAGTCTCCCCGTGAGAAAACTGTTTTTT. Translated, it gives CASSLPVRKLFF.

This sequence joins TRBV7-2 and TRBJ2-2; 8 bases are shared with TRBD2. With 5 bases clipped from V and 6 bases from J, the junction kept 5 bases outside the gene matches. This CDR3 comprises 14 residues. Germline V lookup: CDR1 SGHTA, CDR2 FQGNSA. The CDR3 is CASSRLASAGELFF. CDR3 DNA sequence: TGTGCCAGCAGCCGACTAGCGTCGGCCGGGGAGCTGTTTTTT.

V gene TRBV6-6 combines with J gene TRBJ1-1, with D unclear. Germline CDR1 is MNHNY and CDR2 is SVGAGI (reference sequence). Trimming took 6 bases from V and 2 from J, leaving 7 bases between them. CDR3 length equals 12 residues. This chain's CDR3 is CASRSTNTEAFF. DNA of the CDR3: TGTGCCAGCAGGTCAACTAACACTGAAGCTTTCTTT.

Concerning this clone itself: Compared with germline, one end of the junction differs, possibly owing to a read error. The chain couples TRBV5-1 to TRBJ2-5, with 7 positions matching TRBD2. CDR1 is SGHRS and CDR2 is YFSETQ in the germline V gene. The CDR3 is made up of 16 amino acids. For the CDR3, the DNA is TGCGCCGGCAGCTTGCTAGCGGCGATGCCCCAAGAGACCCAGTACTTC. Residues: CAGSLLAAMPQETQYF.

The J gene is TRBJ1-5, the V gene TRBV6-1; 8 positions match TRBD1. The CDR3 totals 15 residues. V lost 7 bases and J lost 6; bases outside the gene matches: 11. Germline values: CDR1 MNHNS, CDR2 SASEGT. The CDR3 here is CASTEAGGGGQPQHF. Written as DNA, the CDR3 is TGTGCCAGCACCGAAGCAGGGGGCGGGGGTCAGCCCCAGCATTTT.

The genes are TRBV7-2 and TRBJ2-5; TRBD2 agrees at 9 bases. Germline V gene data show CDR1 as SGHTA and CDR2 as FQGNSA. V shed 4 bases, J shed 5 bases, and the junction held 5 bases outside the gene matches. The CDR3 contains 14 residues. CDR3 DNA sequence: TGTGCCAGCAGCTCACCCACTAGCGGGGAGACCCAGTACTTC. It is translated as CASSSPTSGETQYF.

By proportion, this clone is medium-sized. This chain links TRBV5-1 with TRBJ1-1; 9 bases match TRBD1. The ends lost 2 bases at V and 1 base at J; junction bases unmatched: 3. The CDR3 covers 15 residues. Germline values: CDR1 SGHRS, CDR2 YFSETQ. The CDR3 coding sequence is TGCGCCAGCAGCTTTTGGGGACAGGGGAACACTGAAGCTTTCTTT. Protein product: CASSFWGQGNTEAFF.

The chain carries TRBV14 and TRBJ2-7, with D unresolved. The V and J ends lost 4 bases and 4 bases respectively, with 14 bases between them. The CDR3 runs to 14 residues. Germline CDR1 SGHDN, CDR2 FVKESK. Here the CDR3 reads CASSLGNIGYEQYF. The CDR3 coding sequence is TGTGCCAGCAGCCTTGGCAACATCGGGTACGAGCAGTACTTC.

The rearrangement links TRBV10-1 to TRBJ1-4; no definite D call. CDR1 is WNHNN and CDR2 is SYGVQD in the germline V gene (reference sequence). With 6 bases removed from V and 3 bases from J, the gap between germline ends came to 8 bases. The CDR3 has 13 amino acids. The CDR3 is CASSRVPNEKLFF. The CDR3 DNA reads TGCGCCAGCAGCCGGGTGCCTAATGAAAAACTGTTTTTT.

The V call is TRBV27, the J call TRBJ2-7; 7 bases are shared with TRBD1. The CDR3 consists of 13 residues. The J segment lost 13 bases and the V segment lost 2 bases, leaving 11 bases of the junction unmatched. Germline-derived CDR1 and CDR2 are MNHEY and SMNVEV (reference sequence). CDR3: CASSLNKGQLTYF. CDR3 nucleotides: TGTGCCAGCAGTTTAAATAAGGGACAGCTAACTTACTTC.

This chain links TRBV29-1 with TRBJ2-3; D gene uncertain. Per germline, CDR1 SQVTM and CDR2 ANQGSEA. V was trimmed by 4 bases and J by 3 bases, leaving 5 bases between them. CDR3 length equals 11 residues. The CDR3 coding sequence is TGCAGCGTTGGTGAAACAGATACGCAGTATTTT. Its translation: CSVGETDTQYF.

The chain uses TRBV4-2 and TRBJ2-1, with 11 positions matching TRBD2. The CDR3 is made up of 15 amino acids. Trimming removed 5 bases from V and 5 bases from J; junction bases left unmatched: 5. Per the germline V gene, CDR1 is LGHNA and CDR2 is YNFKEQ. CDR3 region: CASSILAGANNEQFF. In DNA form, the CDR3 reads TGTGCCAGCAGCATACTAGCGGGGGCCAACAATGAGCAGTTCTTC.